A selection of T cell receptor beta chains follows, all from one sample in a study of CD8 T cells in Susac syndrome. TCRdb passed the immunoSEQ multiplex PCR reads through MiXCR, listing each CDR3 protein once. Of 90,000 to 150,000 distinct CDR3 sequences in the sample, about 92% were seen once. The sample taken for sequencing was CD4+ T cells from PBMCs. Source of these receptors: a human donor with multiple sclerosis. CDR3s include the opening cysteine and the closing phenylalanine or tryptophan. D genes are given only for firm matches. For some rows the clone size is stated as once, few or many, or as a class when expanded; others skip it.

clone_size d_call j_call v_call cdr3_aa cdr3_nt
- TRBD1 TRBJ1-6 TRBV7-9 CASTSGQGSYSPLHF TGTGCCAGCACATCCGGACAGGGCAGTTATTCACCCCTCCACTTT
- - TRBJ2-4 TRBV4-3 CASSQVGGSPGDIQYF TGCGCCAGCAGCCAAGTTGGGGGCAGCCCAGGCGACATTCAGTACTTC
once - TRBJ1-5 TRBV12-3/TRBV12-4 CASGSIPPPQHF TGTGCCAGCGGCTCAATCCCCCCGCCCCAGCATTTT
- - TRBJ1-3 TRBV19 CASSPGEGNTIYF TGTGCCAGTAGTCCCGGGGAGGGAAACACCATATATTTT
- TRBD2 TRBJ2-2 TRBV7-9 CASSFERGNTGELFF TGTGCCAGCAGCTTCGAGCGGGGGAACACCGGGGAGCTGTTTTTT
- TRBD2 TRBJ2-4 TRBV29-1 CSVLAGGAKNIQYF TGCAGCGTTCTAGCGGGTGGAGCCAAAAACATTCAGTACTTC
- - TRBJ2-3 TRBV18 CASSPGGSPDTQYF TGTGCCAGCTCACCAGGAGGTAGCCCAGATACGCAGTATTTT
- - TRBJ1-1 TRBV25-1 CATFTDARGAFF TGTGCCACTTTTACAGACGCCAGGGGAGCTTTCTTT
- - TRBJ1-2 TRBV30 CAWSVETFGYGYTF TGTGCCTGGAGTGTCGAGACCTTTGGCTATGGCTACACCTTC
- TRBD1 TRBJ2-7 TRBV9 CASSVLTGCNEQYF TGTGCCAGCAGCGTCCTGACAGGGTGCAACGAGCAGTACTTC
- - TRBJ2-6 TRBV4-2 CASSQAGSSGANVLTF TGTGCCAGCAGCCAGGCAGGCAGCTCTGGGGCCAACGTCCTGACTTTC
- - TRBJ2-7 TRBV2 CASSYDQGSYEQYF TGTGCCAGCAGCTATGATCAGGGGTCCTACGAGCAGTACTTC
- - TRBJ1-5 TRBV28 CASSLPSQPQHF TGTGCCAGCAGTTTACCGAGTCAGCCCCAGCATTTT
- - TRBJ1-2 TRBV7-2 CASSFLGMGASGYTF TGTGCCAGCAGCTTCCTAGGGATGGGCGCGTCTGGCTACACCTTC
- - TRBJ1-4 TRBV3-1 CASSQNLLTRGEKLFF TGTGCCAGCAGCCAAAATCTATTGACACGCGGGGAAAAACTGTTTTTT
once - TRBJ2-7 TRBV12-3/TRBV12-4 CASSLKSGDTAPYEQYF TGTGCCAGCAGTTTAAAGTCTGGGGACACAGCCCCCTACGAGCAGTACTTC
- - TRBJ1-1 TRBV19 CASSSWQGMNTEAFF TGTGCCAGTAGTAGTTGGCAGGGAATGAATACTGAAGCTTTCTTT
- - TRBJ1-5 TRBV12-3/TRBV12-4 CASSRGNINQPQHF TGTGCCAGCAGTCGGGGAAATATTAATCAGCCCCAGCATTTT
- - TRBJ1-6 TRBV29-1 CSVRDQGRSPLHF TGCAGCGTCAGGGACCAGGGCCGTTCACCCCTCCACTTT
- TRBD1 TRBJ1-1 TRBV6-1 CASSSPQARGRTEAFF TGTGCCAGCAGCTCCCCACAGGCCAGGGGGCGAACTGAAGCTTTCTTT
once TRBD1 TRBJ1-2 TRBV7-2 CASSLATGQGANYGYTF TGTGCCAGCAGCTTAGCTACCGGACAGGGGGCCAACTATGGCTACACCTTC
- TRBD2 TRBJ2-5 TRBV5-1 CASRNSGGPQETQYF TGCGCCAGCAGAAATAGCGGGGGCCCACAAGAGACCCAGTACTTC
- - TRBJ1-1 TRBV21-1 CASSLRDGNTEAFF TGTGCCAGCAGCCTCCGGGACGGTAACACTGAAGCTTTCTTT
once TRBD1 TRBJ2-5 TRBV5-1 CASSLATGTGRETQYF TGCGCCAGCAGCCTTGCCACCGGGACAGGGAGAGAGACCCAGTACTTC
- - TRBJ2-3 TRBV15 CATSPSRVSTDTQYF TGTGCCACCAGCCCCTCTAGGGTTTCGACAGATACGCAGTATTTT
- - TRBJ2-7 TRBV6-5 CASSSLGSDHYEQYF TGTGCCAGCAGTTCCCTGGGGTCCGACCACTACGAGCAGTACTTC
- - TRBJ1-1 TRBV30 CAWSATLNTEAFF TGTGCCTGGAGCGCTACATTGAACACTGAAGCTTTCTTT
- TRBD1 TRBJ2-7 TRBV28 CASSPGQGTPELSYEQYF TGTGCCAGCAGCCCGGGACAGGGGACGCCCGAACTATCCTACGAGCAGTACTTC
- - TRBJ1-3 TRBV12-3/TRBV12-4 CASSITSSGNTIYF TGTGCCAGCAGCATTACAAGCTCTGGAAACACCATATATTTT
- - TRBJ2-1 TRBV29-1 CSVDVGGIYNEQFF TGCAGCGTTGACGTTGGGGGGATCTACAATGAGCAGTTCTTC
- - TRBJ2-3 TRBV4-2 CASSPMSGGAGDTQYF TGTGCCAGCAGCCCTATGAGTGGGGGGGCTGGTGATACGCAGTATTTT
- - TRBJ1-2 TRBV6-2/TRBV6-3 CASRPYRKEPYGYTF TGTGCCAGCAGGCCCTACAGGAAGGAACCCTATGGCTACACCTTC
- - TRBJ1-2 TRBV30 CAWRTAHWSGYTF TGTGCCTGGCGGACAGCGCACTGGAGTGGCTACACCTTC
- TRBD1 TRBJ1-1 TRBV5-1 CASSLGGTGWNTEAFF TGCGCCAGCAGCTTGGGAGGGACAGGTTGGAACACTGAAGCTTTCTTT
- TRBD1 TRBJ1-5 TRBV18 CASSETGGHQPQHF TGTGCCAGCTCAGAGACAGGGGGCCATCAGCCCCAGCATTTT
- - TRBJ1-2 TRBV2 CASRIARTNYGYTF TGTGCCAGCCGGATCGCCCGTACTAACTATGGCTACACCTTC
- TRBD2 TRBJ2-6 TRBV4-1 CASSQVWAGEAGANVLTF TGCGCCAGCAGCCAAGTATGGGCGGGGGAGGCTGGGGCCAACGTCCTGACTTTC
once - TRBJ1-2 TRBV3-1 CASSQEGRSNYGYTF TGTGCCAGCAGCCAAGAAGGCAGGTCTAACTATGGCTACACCTTC
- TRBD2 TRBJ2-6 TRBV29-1 CSVVGGVGANVLTF TGCAGCGTTGTGGGAGGGGTTGGGGCCAACGTCCTGACTTTC
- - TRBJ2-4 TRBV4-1 CASSQDWSRVLAKNIQYF TGCGCCAGCAGCCAAGATTGGTCCAGGGTACTAGCCAAAAACATTCAGTACTTC
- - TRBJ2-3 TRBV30 CAWSGGDTQYF TGTGCCTGGAGTGGAGGAGATACGCAGTATTTT